The 9 T cell receptor beta chains below were found in one sample sequenced in a study of regulatory T cells in long-lasting Graves disease. Arm-PCR of CDR3 regions with iRepertoire HTBI primers generated TCR beta libraries. TCRdb re-analysed the multiplex PCR reads in MiXCR, keeping a single row per CDR3 protein. The sample includes hundreds of thousands of distinct CDR3 sequences, about 20% of them seen just once. Sample time point: persistent/refractory GD, antithyroid drugs over 5 years with positive TRAb. Construction of the TCR library relied on RNA isolated from PBMCs. The starting material was peripheral blood mononuclear cells (PBMCs), obtained when the disease was refractory, from a patient treated with antithyroid drugs. Receptors were obtained from a female donor with Graves disease.

J is TRBJ2-4 and V is TRBV30; TRBD1 might be the D (5 bases). CDR1 is GTSNPN and CDR2 is SVGIG in the germline V gene (reference sequence). Trimming took 4 bases from V and 6 from J, leaving 16 bases between them. CDR3 length: 14 residues. CDR3 residues: CAWTYDRIINIQYF. CDR3 nucleotide sequence: TGTGCCTGGACTTACGACAGAATTATAAACATTCAGTACTTC.

V and J are TRBV20-1 and TRBJ2-7, with 8 bases lining up with TRBD2. Germline CDR1 is DFQATT and CDR2 is SNEGSKA (reference sequence). The CDR3 covers 14 residues. With V trimmed by 3 bases and J by 3 bases, 7 bases remained unmatched. The CDR3 loop is CSARAAGGNYEQYF. CDR3 coding DNA: TGCAGTGCTAGGGCCGCGGGGGGTAACTACGAGCAGTACTTC.

This clonotype has a count of ten or more. The chain has TRBV11-2 and TRBJ2-7; 8 nucleotides line up with TRBD2. Germline V gives CDR1 SGHAT, CDR2 FQNNGV. The CDR3 totals 14 residues. J gave up 4 bases and V 5 bases, and 7 bases lay outside the gene matches. The CDR3 nucleotides are TGTGCCAGCAGCCCAACTAGCGGACCTTACGAGCAGTACTTC. This gives the protein CASSPTSGPYEQYF. The variable domain in full, completed from reference TRBV11-2 and TRBJ2-7, reads EAGVAQSPRYKIIEKRQSVAFWCNPISGHATLYWYQQILGQGPKLLIQFQNNGVVDDSQLPKDRFSAERLKGVDSTLKIQPAKLEDSAVYLCASSPTSGPYEQYFGPGTRLTVT.

V usage is TRBV20-1 and J usage is TRBJ1-1, with D perhaps TRBD1 (6 bases). The V gene's germline CDR1 is DFQATT and CDR2 SNEGSKA (reference sequence). V lost 0 bases to trimming and J lost 1 base, with 12 bases between them. The CDR3 consists of 15 residues. The CDR3 DNA follows: TGCAGTGCTAGAGATCCTGCAGGGGCGAACACTGAAGCTTTCTTT. As protein: CSARDPAGANTEAFF.

The V gene is TRBV6-5, the J gene TRBJ2-7; no clear D gene. From germline, CDR1 is MNHEY and CDR2 SVGAGI. V was pared by 4 bases and J by 3 bases, with 7 bases between. The CDR3 sequence is 12 residues long. CDR3 sequence (DNA): TGTGCCAGCAGTTTCACTCTCTACGAGCAGTACTTC. Amino acid sequence: CASSFTLYEQYF.

This clonotype was seen ten or more times. DNA of the CDR3: TGTGCCAGCAGCTTAACAGGTCCGGGTTCCGGGGCCAACGTCCTGACTTTC. Translating gives CASSLTGPGSGANVLTF. The rearrangement uses TRBV7-3 and TRBJ2-6; no clear D gene. Trimming took off 0 bases at V and 4 bases at J, with 13 bases between the two ends. The V gene's germline CDR1 is SGHTA and CDR2 FQGTGA. The CDR3 contains 17 residues.

This clonotype was detected a few times. The chain has TRBV19 and TRBJ1-1; no reliable D call. V dropped 6 bases and J dropped 3 bases, with 14 bases sitting between them. This CDR3 contains 14 residues. The V gene's germline CDR1 is LNHDA and CDR2 SQIVND (reference sequence). The CDR3 DNA follows: TGTGCCAGTAGCCCTACTTTGATAGACACTGAAGCTTTCTTT. This sequence encodes CASSPTLIDTEAFF.

V gene TRBV6-2 or TRBV6-3 combines with J gene TRBJ2-7, with no clear D. V was cut by 2 bases and J by 5 bases, with 7 bases left in between. Germline loops: CDR1 MNHEY, CDR2 SVGEGT. CDR3 length equals 12 residues. CDR3 sequence reads: CASSYPDDEQYF. The DNA of the CDR3 is TGTGCCAGCAGTTACCCGGACGACGAGCAGTACTTC.

This clonotype was seen only a few times. J is TRBJ1-3 and V is TRBV11-2; D unresolved. The germline gives CDR1 SGHAT, CDR2 FQNNGV. V was trimmed by 5 bases and J by 4 bases, leaving 15 bases between them. CDR3 length: 15 residues. DNA for the CDR3: TGTGCCAGCAGCCCCCCCTTGGGGTACGGAAACACCATATATTTT. This sequence encodes CASSPPLGYGNTIYF.